Shown below are 6 T cell receptor beta chains from a single sample sequenced in a study of vaccination and CD4 T cells after COVID-19. An Oncomine TCR Beta short-read assay was used to sequence the DNA from cultured CD4+ T cells. A single record per CDR3 protein comes from TCRdb applying MiXCR to the PCR reads. The repertoire holds around 18,000 distinct CDR3 sequences, with roughly 65% as singletons. Which antigens these TCRs recognize remains unknown. Sample treatment: approximately 9-day PBMC culture with coronavirus spike peptide pools or control peptides (ViraFEST assay). What was sequenced was CD4+ T cells from blood, cultured in vitro. These receptor sequences come from a human donor who had recovered from COVID-19.

This sequence joins TRBV6-1 and TRBJ2-5; TRBD2 is a possible D gene (6 bases). From germline, CDR1 is MNHNS and CDR2 SASEGT. V lost 0 bases and J 2 bases, leaving 16 bases between the germline ends. The CDR3 is 17 amino acids. The CDR3 coding sequence is TGTGCCAGCAGTGAAGCGGGTCTAGCGATCGTACAAGAGACCCAGTACTTC. Translated: CASSEAGLAIVQETQYF.

The J gene is TRBJ1-5, the V gene TRBV12-3 or TRBV12-4; a possible D gene is TRBD1 (5 bases). The ends were cut back, 5 bases at V and 7 bases at J, with 12 bases in the middle. The CDR3 runs 13 residues. CDR3 nucleotides: TGTGCCAGCAGTCCGGGGGGGGGGCAGCCCCAGCATTTT. It is translated as CASSPGGGQPQHF.

The chain carries TRBV7-6 and TRBJ1-6; D possibly corresponds to TRBD1 (6 bases). Looked up from germline, CDR1 is SGHVS and CDR2 is FNYEAQ. Trimming removed 5 bases at V and 7 bases at J, with 9 bases between. CDR3 size: 13 residues. CDR3 protein: CASSVQGNSPLHF. CDR3 in DNA: TGTGCCAGCAGCGTACAGGGAAATTCACCCCTCCACTTT.

This chain uses TRBV28 with TRBJ1-5, with a possible D match to TRBD1 (5 bases). There are 14 residues in the CDR3. Trimming removed 6 bases from V and 6 bases from J, with 15 bases in between. Germline values: CDR1 MDHEN, CDR2 SYDVKM. The CDR3 here is CASRGGRRGQPQHF. The CDR3 nucleotides read TGTGCCAGCAGGGGGGGACGACGTGGTCAGCCCCAGCATTTT.

This clonotype showed up just a few times. The chain combines TRBV6-5 with TRBJ2-7, with 10 bases that match TRBD1. This CDR3 is built from 14 residues. Germline V gene lookup returns CDR1 MNHEY and CDR2 SVGAGI. V lost 2 bases and J lost 3; bases outside the gene matches: 1. CDR3 region: CASSYRDRGYEQYF. The CDR3 DNA reads as TGTGCCAGCAGTTACCGGGACAGGGGCTACGAGCAGTACTTC.

The CDR3 nucleotides read TGTGCCAGCACCGGGACAGGGGGAGGCTACACCTTC. It codes for CASTGTGGGYTF. The chain combines TRBV2 with TRBJ1-2, with 11 bases lining up with TRBD1. Looked up from germline, CDR1 is SNHLY and CDR2 is FYNNEI. Trimming cost V 7 bases and J 8 bases; bases outside gene matches: 3. CDR3 length: 12 amino acids.